The entry that follows covers one T cell receptor (beta chain) sequence. The CDR3 runs to 14 residues. V shed 6 bases and J shed 1 base, with 12 bases lying between them. The germline V gene has CDR1 MNHEY and CDR2 SVGAGI. This table comes from immunoSEQ multiplex PCR, and its TCRdb copy is limited to in-frame clones, with some not included. The sample lists 90,000 to 120,000 clones, 80% to 95% seen once, with 0.78% in the top ten. This sample is drawn from a study of T cell changes during pregnancy in multiple sclerosis. V is TRBV6-5 and J is TRBJ1-1; D is possibly TRBD1 (6 bases). The material sequenced was peripheral blood, taken in the third trimester of pregnancy. The clonotype originates from a female donor in good health, enrolled as a control in a pregnancy study. DNA of the CDR3: TGTGCCAGCAGCCCCCAGGGGTCGAACACTGAAGCTTTCTTT. It specifies CASSPQGSNTEAFF.